This section outlines one T cell receptor beta chain sequence together with its context. The antigen is not known. The data stem from a study of cytomegalovirus exposure and HLA in healthy donors. General observations from the study: Later work found that TCR association rates differed between HLA loci; DRB1 had the most and HLA-C the fewest. Reportedly, fewer N-insertions than the approximately 610-donor mean appeared in an Asian-associated ancestry cluster in a later analysis. TCR beta chain V- and J-gene trimming was linked, in a later analysis, to a missense variant in DCLRE1C.

Germline CDR1 and CDR2: SGDLS and YYNGEE. V lost 4 bases and J lost 8; bases outside the gene matches: 9. The CDR3 runs 15 residues. Among the donors, all were healthy bone marrow donors. Primers for the PCR totalled 60 Vbeta and 13 Jbeta. Assay: immunoSEQ multiplex PCR; the TCRdb copy retains only in-frame clones and omits some. Among 150,000 to 200,000 clones, 75% to 85% were seen once, and the ten largest hold about 13%. The chain recombines TRBV9 with TRBJ2-1; 10 bases are a match to TRBD2. The sequence was collected from a woman aged 50 to 60 in good health and CMV-seropositive. The sequencing sample was made of PBMCs. DNA of the CDR3: TGTGCCAGCAGCTTCGGTAGCGGGGGGAGTGATGAGCAGTTCTTC. Its protein is CASSFGSGGSDEQFF.